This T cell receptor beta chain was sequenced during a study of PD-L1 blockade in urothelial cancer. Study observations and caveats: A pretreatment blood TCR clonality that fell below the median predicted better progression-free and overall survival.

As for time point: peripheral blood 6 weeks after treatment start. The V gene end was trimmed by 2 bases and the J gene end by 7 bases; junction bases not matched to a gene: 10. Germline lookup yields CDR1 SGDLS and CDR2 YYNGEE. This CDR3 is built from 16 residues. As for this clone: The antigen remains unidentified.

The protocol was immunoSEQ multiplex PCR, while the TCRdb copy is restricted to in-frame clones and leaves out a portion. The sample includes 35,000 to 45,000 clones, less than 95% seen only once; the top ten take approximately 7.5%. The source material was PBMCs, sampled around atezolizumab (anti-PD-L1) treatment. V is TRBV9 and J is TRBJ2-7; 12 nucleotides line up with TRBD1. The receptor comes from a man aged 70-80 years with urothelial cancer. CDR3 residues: CASSVSPGQGAVEQYF. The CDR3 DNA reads TGTGCCAGCAGCGTTAGTCCGGGACAGGGGGCGGTGGAGCAGTACTTC.